A single sample is the source of the 14 T cell receptor beta chains below, sequenced in a study of cytomegalovirus exposure and HLA in healthy donors. Some clones are missing from TCRdb's copy, which holds only in-frame ones; the method was immunoSEQ multiplex PCR. The repertoire has some 260,000 clones, roughly 87% of them found once; the top ten carry about 12%. The specimen was PBMCs. The receptor source for this set is a young man in good health and CMV-seropositive.

The chain couples TRBV5-7 to TRBJ2-2, with D tentatively TRBD1 (5 bases). TRBV5-7 is an ORF, with its function uncertain. The V end was cut by 4 bases, the J end by 6 bases, with 16 bases between. The CDR3 extends over 15 amino acids. The CDR3 bases are TGTGCCAGCAGCACCGGACAAGAACGGTCCGGGGAGCTGTTTTTT. Encoded protein: CASSTGQERSGELFF.

J is TRBJ2-1 and V is TRBV25-1, with D unclear. Germline CDR1 reads MGHDK; CDR2 reads SYGVNS. This CDR3 is 11 amino acids long. Trimming cost V 4 bases and J 8 bases, with 6 bases left between them. The CDR3 bases are TGTGCCAGCAGTGCATACCATGAGCAGTTCTTC. It yields the protein CASSAYHEQFF.

The chain links TRBV15 to TRBJ2-7; the match to TRBD1 covers 10 bases. The germline gives CDR1 LNHNV, CDR2 YYDKDF (reference sequence). CDR3 length: 15 amino acids. V was clipped by 5 bases and J by 4 bases; unmatched bases: 8. CDR3 in DNA: TGTGCCACCAGCGTCGGGACAGGGGTACTTTACGAGCAGTACTTC. Residues: CATSVGTGVLYEQYF.

This clone was seen only once. The chain joins TRBV6-5 to TRBJ1-2; D remains unclear. The CDR3 has 13 residues. V was cut by 8 bases and J by 3 bases, with 13 bases left in between. Per germline, CDR1 MNHEY and CDR2 SVGAGI. The CDR3 nucleotides read TGTGCCAGCGGTTGGGGTAACGACTATGGCTACACCTTC. It translates to CASGWGNDYGYTF.

This chain uses TRBV5-1 with TRBJ2-1; TRBD1 might be the D (5 bases). The CDR3 is 17 amino acids. The ends were cut back, 0 bases at V and 4 bases at J, with 17 bases in the middle. Germline assignment: CDR1 SGHRS and CDR2 YFSETQ. The CDR3 spells CASSLDPGVGPYNEQFF. The DNA for the CDR3 is TGCGCCAGCAGCTTGGACCCGGGCGTGGGGCCTTACAATGAGCAGTTCTTC.

V usage is TRBV2 and J usage is TRBJ1-4; 9 bases match TRBD1. Germline loops: CDR1 SNHLY, CDR2 FYNNEI. The CDR3 contains 12 residues. Trimming took 5 bases from V and 14 from J; bases not matched to a gene: 6. The CDR3 is CASSPTGGRLFF. The CDR3 bases are TGTGCCAGCAGTCCGACAGGGGGAAGGCTGTTTTTT.

V gene TRBV5-1 combines with J gene TRBJ2-1; 7 bases are shared with TRBD2. The CDR3 runs to 20 residues. The junction had 20 bases not matched to a gene; V was cut back by 1 base and J by 4 bases. Germline lookup yields CDR1 SGHRS and CDR2 YFSETQ. The CDR3 DNA follows: TGCGCCAGCAGCTTGAGAATCGGACTAGTCATCCCAAGGGGTTACAATGAGCAGTTCTTC. This encodes CASSLRIGLVIPRGYNEQFF.

The CDR3 DNA is TGTGCCAGCAGGAGGAGTGACTCGTTCACCGGGGAGCTGTTTTTT. It yields the protein CASRRSDSFTGELFF. This chain uses TRBV2 with TRBJ2-2; no clear D gene. In germline, CDR1 is SNHLY, CDR2 FYNNEI. Trimming cost V 6 bases and J 4 bases, with 15 bases left between them. The CDR3 covers 15 residues.

This chain connects TRBV5-1 to TRBJ1-2, with 7 bases aligning to TRBD1. V lost 4 bases and J lost 4; bases outside the gene matches: 4. The germline gives CDR1 SGHRS, CDR2 YFSETQ. The CDR3 is 13 amino acids. Here the CDR3 reads CASSPGGGYGYTF. For the CDR3, the DNA is TGCGCCAGCAGCCCAGGGGGAGGCTATGGCTACACCTTC.

This sequence joins TRBV6-5 and TRBJ2-1; TRBD2 might be the D (6 bases). Deletions cut 11 bases from V and 0 bases from J, with 14 bases between. Germline V gives CDR1 MNHEY, CDR2 SVGAGI. The CDR3 is 14 amino acids. The CDR3 DNA sequence: TGTGCCCCTTTAGCGGCTAGCTCCTACAATGAGCAGTTCTTC. Its protein product is CAPLAASSYNEQFF.

The chain combines TRBV6-5 with TRBJ1-1, with D unclear. The length of the CDR3 is 13 residues. Germline loops: CDR1 MNHEY, CDR2 SVGAGI. Trimming cost V 3 bases and J 2 bases, with 7 bases left between them. The DNA for the CDR3 is TGTGCCAGCAGTTATATTAGAAACACTGAAGCTTTCTTT. It yields the protein CASSYIRNTEAFF.

The chain employs TRBV7-6 and TRBJ2-2; no clear D. This CDR3 has 12 residues. Germline CDR1 SGHVS, CDR2 FNYEAQ. With 0 bases removed from V and 6 bases from J, the gap between germline ends came to 2 bases. The CDR3 spells CASSLASGELFF. The CDR3 DNA reads TGTGCCAGCAGCTTAGCATCCGGGGAGCTGTTTTTT.

The V call is TRBV5-1, the J call TRBJ2-5, with TRBD1 matching over 10 bases. The length of the CDR3 is 16 residues. CDR1 is SGHRS and CDR2 is YFSETQ in the germline V gene. V was clipped by 6 bases and J by 2 bases; unmatched bases: 10. The chain's CDR3 is CASKRWDRGRQETQYF. The CDR3 nucleotides are TGCGCCAGCAAGCGATGGGACAGGGGCCGACAAGAGACCCAGTACTTC.

The chain couples TRBV15 to TRBJ2-7; D is unresolved. V dropped 4 bases and J dropped 4 bases, with 11 bases sitting between them. There are 13 residues in the CDR3. Germline CDR1 is LNHNV and CDR2 is YYDKDF (reference sequence). The CDR3 loop is CATSTGRPYEQYF. In DNA, the CDR3 is TGTGCCACCAGCACCGGACGTCCGTACGAGCAGTACTTC. The full variable domain, with the rest looked up from reference TRBV15 and TRBJ2-7, is DAMVIQNPRYQVTQFGKPVTLSCSQTLNHNVMYWYQQKSSQAPKLLFHYYDKDFNNEADTPDNFQSRRPNTSFCFLDIRSPGLGDTAMYLCATSTGRPYEQYFGPGTRLTVT.